The 5 T cell receptor beta chains in this list originate from one sample, sequenced in a study of T cells after posttransplantation cyclophosphamide. Here immunoSEQ multiplex PCR was the method, and the copy in TCRdb shows in-frame clones only, minus some. This sample shows more than 7,000 clones and no singletons; 3% to 4.5% rests with the ten largest. Treatment was busulfan-fludarabine conditioning, a marrow graft, and cyclophosphamide on days +3 and +4. Material: PBMCs, obtained roughly 340 days after allogeneic stem cell transplant with posttransplant cyclophosphamide. The receptors were sampled from a male patient aged 50 to 60 who received an allogeneic stem cell transplant from a related donor and was CMV-positive. Some T cells may arise from the graft donor.

Ten or more counts support this clone. The chain recombines TRBV9 with TRBJ2-2; TRBD2 matches 10 bases. V dropped 2 bases and J dropped 8; count of bases not matched to a gene: 6. Per the germline V gene, CDR1 is SGDLS and CDR2 is YYNGEE. The CDR3 sequence is 15 residues long. CDR3 protein: CASSVLSGGRGELFF. The CDR3 nucleotides are TGTGCCAGCAGCGTGCTTAGCGGGGGGAGAGGGGAGCTGTTTTTT.

This clone is labeled as medium-sized. The rearrangement uses TRBV5-1 and TRBJ2-7; possibly TRBD1 for D (5 bases). Trimming stripped 0 bases from V and 2 bases from J, with 6 bases between. Germline-derived CDR1 and CDR2 are SGHRS and YFSETQ. The CDR3 has 13 amino acids. CDR3 coding DNA: TGCGCCAGCAGCTTGGGGGGCCCCTACGAGCAGTACTTC. Protein: CASSLGGPYEQYF.

This clone was detected many times. The genes are TRBV19 and TRBJ1-6, with 7 nucleotides matching TRBD1. The CDR3 is 15 amino acids. V trimming: 5 bases; J trimming: 7 bases; junction bases outside the gene matches: 8. Germline V gene data show CDR1 as LNHDA and CDR2 as SQIVND (reference sequence). The CDR3 DNA sequence: TGTGCCAGTAGTGTACCGGGACAGTTAAATTCACCCCTCCACTTT. Protein sequence: CASSVPGQLNSPLHF.

This clone has a count of ten or more. The chain uses TRBV7-2 and TRBJ2-7; D ambiguous. V lost 2 bases and J 3 bases, leaving 8 bases between the germline ends. This CDR3 is 13 amino acids long. Germline lookup yields CDR1 SGHTA and CDR2 FQGNSA. The CDR3 DNA follows: TGTGCCAGCAGCTTAAACACATTCTACGAGCAGTACTTC. It specifies CASSLNTFYEQYF.

At least ten counts were recorded for this clone. The chain links TRBV7-9 to TRBJ2-2, with D uncertain. Germline-derived CDR1 and CDR2 are SEHNR and FQNEAQ (reference sequence). The CDR3 extends over 13 amino acids. Trimming shortened V by 9 bases and J by 0 bases, and 8 bases separated the two germline ends. CDR3 sequence reads: CARNSPNTGELFF. The CDR3 region has the DNA TGTGCCAGGAATAGCCCGAACACCGGGGAGCTGTTTTTT.